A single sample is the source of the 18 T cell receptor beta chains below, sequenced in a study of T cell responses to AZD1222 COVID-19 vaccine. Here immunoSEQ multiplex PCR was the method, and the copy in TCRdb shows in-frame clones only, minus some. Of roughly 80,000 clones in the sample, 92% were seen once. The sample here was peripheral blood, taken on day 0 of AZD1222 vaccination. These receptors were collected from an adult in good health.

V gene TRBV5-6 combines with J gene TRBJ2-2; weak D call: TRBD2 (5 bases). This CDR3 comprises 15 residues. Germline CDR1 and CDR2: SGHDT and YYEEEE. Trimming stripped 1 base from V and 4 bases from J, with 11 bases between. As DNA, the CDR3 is TGTGCCAGCAGCTTGCCGATGGCGGGCACCGGGGAGCTGTTTTTT. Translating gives CASSLPMAGTGELFF.

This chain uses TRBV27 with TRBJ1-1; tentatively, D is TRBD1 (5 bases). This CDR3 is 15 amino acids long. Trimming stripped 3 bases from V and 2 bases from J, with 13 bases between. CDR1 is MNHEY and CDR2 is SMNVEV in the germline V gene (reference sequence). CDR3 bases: TGTGCCAGCAGTTTGGGGGTTCCCTTAAACACTGAAGCTTTCTTT. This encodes CASSLGVPLNTEAFF.

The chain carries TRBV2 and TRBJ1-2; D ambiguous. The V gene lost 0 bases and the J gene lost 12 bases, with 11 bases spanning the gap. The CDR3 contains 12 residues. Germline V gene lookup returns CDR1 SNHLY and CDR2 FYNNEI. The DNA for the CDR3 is TGTGCCAGCAGTGAAGCGAGCCTAACGGACACCTTC. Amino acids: CASSEASLTDTF.

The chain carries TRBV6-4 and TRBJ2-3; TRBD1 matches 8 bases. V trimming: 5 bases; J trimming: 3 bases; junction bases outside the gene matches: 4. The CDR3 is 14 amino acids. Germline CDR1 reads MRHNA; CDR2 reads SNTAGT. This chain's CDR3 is CASSKTGVTDTQYF. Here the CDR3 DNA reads TGTGCCAGCAGTAAGACAGGGGTAACAGATACGCAGTATTTT.

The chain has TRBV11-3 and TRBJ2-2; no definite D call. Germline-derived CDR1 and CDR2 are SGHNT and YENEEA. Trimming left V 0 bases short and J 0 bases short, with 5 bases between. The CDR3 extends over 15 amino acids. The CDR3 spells CASSLDRANTGELFF. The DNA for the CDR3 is TGTGCCAGCAGCTTAGATCGAGCGAACACCGGGGAGCTGTTTTTT.

DNA of the CDR3: TGTGCCAGCAGCTTAGGAGGGGGTTCCCTCTACGAGCAGTACTTC. Its translation is CASSLGGGSLYEQYF. V gene TRBV7-9 combines with J gene TRBJ2-7; TRBD1 might be the D (6 bases). CDR3 size: 15 residues. Germline values: CDR1 SEHNR, CDR2 FQNEAQ (reference sequence). Trimming cost V 1 base and J 3 bases, with 13 bases left between them. Filled out from reference TRBV7-9 and TRBJ2-7, the complete variable domain reads DTGVSQNPRHKITKRGQNVTFRCDPISEHNRLYWYRQTLGQGPEFLTYFQNEAQLEKSRLLSDRFSAERPKGSFSTLEIQRTEQGDSAMYLCASSLGGGSLYEQYFGPGTRLTVT.

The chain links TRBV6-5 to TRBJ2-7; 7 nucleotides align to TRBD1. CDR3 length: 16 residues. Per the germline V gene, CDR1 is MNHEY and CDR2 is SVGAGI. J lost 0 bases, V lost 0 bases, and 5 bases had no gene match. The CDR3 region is CASSYSLQGRSYEQYF. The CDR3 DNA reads TGTGCCAGCAGTTACTCATTACAGGGGCGCTCCTACGAGCAGTACTTC.

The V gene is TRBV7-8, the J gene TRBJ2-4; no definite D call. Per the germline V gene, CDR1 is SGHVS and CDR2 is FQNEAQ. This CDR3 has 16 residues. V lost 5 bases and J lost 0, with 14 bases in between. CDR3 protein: CASSPGRVLAKNIQYF. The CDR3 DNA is TGTGCCAGCAGCCCCGGCCGCGTTCTAGCCAAAAACATTCAGTACTTC.

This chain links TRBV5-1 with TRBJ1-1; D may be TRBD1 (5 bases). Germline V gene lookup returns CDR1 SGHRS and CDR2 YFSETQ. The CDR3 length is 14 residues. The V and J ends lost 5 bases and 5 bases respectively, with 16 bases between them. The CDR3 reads CASSSGPGETEAFF. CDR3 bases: TGCGCCAGCAGTTCCGGACCGGGGGAAACTGAAGCTTTCTTT.

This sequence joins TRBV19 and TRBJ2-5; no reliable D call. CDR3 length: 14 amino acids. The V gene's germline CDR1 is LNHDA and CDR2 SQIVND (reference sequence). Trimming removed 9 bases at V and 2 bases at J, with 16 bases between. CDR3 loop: CARREEPLQETQYF. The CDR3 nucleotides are TGTGCCAGGAGAGAAGAACCACTACAAGAGACCCAGTACTTC.

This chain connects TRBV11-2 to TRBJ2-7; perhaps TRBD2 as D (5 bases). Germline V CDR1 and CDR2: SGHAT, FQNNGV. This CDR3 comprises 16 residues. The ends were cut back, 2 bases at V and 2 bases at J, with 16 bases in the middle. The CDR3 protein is CASSLSTGDYPYEQYF. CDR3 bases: TGTGCCAGCAGCTTATCGACCGGGGATTACCCCTACGAGCAGTACTTC.

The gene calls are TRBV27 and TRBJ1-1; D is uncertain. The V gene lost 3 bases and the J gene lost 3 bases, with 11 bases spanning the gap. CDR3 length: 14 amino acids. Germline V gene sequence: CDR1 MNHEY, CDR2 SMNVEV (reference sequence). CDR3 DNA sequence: TGTGCCAGCAGTTTCGAAGCCTCGGACACTGAAGCTTTCTTT. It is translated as CASSFEASDTEAFF.

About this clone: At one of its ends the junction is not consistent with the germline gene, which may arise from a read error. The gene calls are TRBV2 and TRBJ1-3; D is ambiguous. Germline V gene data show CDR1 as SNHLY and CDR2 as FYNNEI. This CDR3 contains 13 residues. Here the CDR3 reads CASSEGRGSTIYF. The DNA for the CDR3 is TGTGCCAGCAGTGAGGGCAGAGGAAGCACCATATATTTT.

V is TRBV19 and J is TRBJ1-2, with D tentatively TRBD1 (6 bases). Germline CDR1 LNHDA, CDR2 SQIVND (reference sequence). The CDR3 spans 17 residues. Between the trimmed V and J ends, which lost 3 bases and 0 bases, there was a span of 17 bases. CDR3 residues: CASSIVDSGFSNYGYTF. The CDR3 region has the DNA TGTGCCAGTAGTATCGTGGACAGCGGGTTCTCTAACTATGGCTACACCTTC.

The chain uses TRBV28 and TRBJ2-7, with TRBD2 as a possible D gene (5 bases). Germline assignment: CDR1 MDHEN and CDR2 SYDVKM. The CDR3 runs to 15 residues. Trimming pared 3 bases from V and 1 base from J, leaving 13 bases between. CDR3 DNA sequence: TGTGCCAGCAGTTTTGGCGAGGGTCGTTCCTACGAGCAGTACTTC. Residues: CASSFGEGRSYEQYF.

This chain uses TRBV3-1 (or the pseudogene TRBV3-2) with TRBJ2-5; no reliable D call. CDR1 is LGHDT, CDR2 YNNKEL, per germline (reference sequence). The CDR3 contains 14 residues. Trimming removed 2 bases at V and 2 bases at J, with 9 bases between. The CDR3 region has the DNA TGTGCCAGCAGCCAAAGTGAGAGTCAAGAGACCCAGTACTTC. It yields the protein CASSQSESQETQYF.

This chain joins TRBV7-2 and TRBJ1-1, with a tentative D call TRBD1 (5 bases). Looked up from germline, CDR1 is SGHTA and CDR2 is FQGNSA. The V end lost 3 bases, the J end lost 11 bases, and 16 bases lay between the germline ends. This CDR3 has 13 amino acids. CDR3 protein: CASSLQTRGEAFF. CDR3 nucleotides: TGTGCCAGCAGCTTGCAAACTAGGGGCGAGGCTTTCTTT.

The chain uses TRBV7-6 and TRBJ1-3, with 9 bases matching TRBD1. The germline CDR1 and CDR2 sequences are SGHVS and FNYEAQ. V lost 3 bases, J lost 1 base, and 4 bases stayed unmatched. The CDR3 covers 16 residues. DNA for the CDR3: TGTGCCAGCAGCTTTGCTGGGACAGGGTCTGGAAACACCATATATTTT. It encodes CASSFAGTGSGNTIYF.